This is a list of T cell receptor beta chains from one sample in a study of blood T cells in healthy people across ages. TCRdb reprocessed the 5' RACE reads with MiXCR, giving one entry per CDR3 protein. The sample contains approximately 360,000 distinct CDR3 sequences, 45% to 60% of which appear only once. Material for sequencing was blood. The receptors derive from a man aged 55 to 70 in good health. The CDR3 runs from the conserved cysteine through the conserved F or W. A D gene is named only where the DNA matches it firmly. Expanded clones get a size class; other rows say once, few or many, or leave the size out.

d_call: TRBD1; j_call: TRBJ1-2; clone_size: few; v_call: TRBV28; cdr3_aa: CASSSNTGVYGYTF; cdr3_nt: TGTGCCAGCAGTTCTAACACAGGGGTCTATGGCTACACCTTC
d_call: TRBD2; j_call: TRBJ2-2; clone_size: once; v_call: TRBV20-1; cdr3_aa: CSTSREAGGHGELFF; cdr3_nt: TGCAGTACTAGCAGAGAAGCGGGGGGTCACGGGGAGCTGTTTTTT
d_call: -; j_call: TRBJ2-7; clone_size: -; v_call: TRBV4-1; cdr3_aa: CASSLLAEGDSYEQYF; cdr3_nt: TGCGCCAGCAGCCTTTTAGCGGAGGGGGATTCCTACGAGCAGTACTTC
d_call: -; j_call: TRBJ2-4; clone_size: -; v_call: TRBV7-9; cdr3_aa: CASSLTGATGEQYF; cdr3_nt: TGTGCCAGCAGCTTAACAGGTGCCACGGGTGAGCAGTACTTC
d_call: -; j_call: TRBJ1-5; clone_size: -; v_call: TRBV20-1; cdr3_aa: CSARVVDSNQPQHF; cdr3_nt: TGCAGTGCTAGAGTGGTCGATAGCAATCAGCCCCAGCATTTT
d_call: TRBD2; j_call: TRBJ2-3; clone_size: few; v_call: TRBV4-3; cdr3_aa: CASSDTSGIYYSTDTQYF; cdr3_nt: TGCGCCAGCAGTGATACTAGCGGGATCTACTATAGCACAGATACGCAGTATTTT
d_call: -; j_call: TRBJ2-3; clone_size: -; v_call: TRBV12-3/TRBV12-4; cdr3_aa: CASSWSGKTDTQYF; cdr3_nt: TGTGCCAGCAGTTGGTCCGGGAAGACAGATACGCAGTATTTT
d_call: -; j_call: TRBJ2-1; clone_size: many; v_call: TRBV6-1; cdr3_aa: CASHKTGTPSGEQFF; cdr3_nt: TGTGCCAGCCATAAAACCGGGACACCGTCCGGGGAGCAGTTCTTC
d_call: -; j_call: TRBJ2-1; clone_size: -; v_call: TRBV4-1; cdr3_aa: CASSRVLHSDEQFF; cdr3_nt: TGCGCCAGCAGCCGAGTCCTACACTCGGATGAGCAGTTCTTC
d_call: -; j_call: TRBJ2-7; clone_size: few; v_call: TRBV5-1; cdr3_aa: CASSSPDRTAYEQYF; cdr3_nt: TGCGCCAGCAGCTCCCCAGACAGGACCGCCTACGAGCAGTACTTC
d_call: -; j_call: TRBJ2-5; clone_size: few; v_call: TRBV6-2/TRBV6-3; cdr3_aa: CASSSYPETQYF; cdr3_nt: TGTGCCAGCAGTTCCTACCCGGAGACCCAGTACTTC
d_call: TRBD2; j_call: TRBJ2-7; clone_size: -; v_call: TRBV5-4; cdr3_aa: CASSREDRPYEQYF; cdr3_nt: TGTGCCAGCAGCCGGGAGGACCGACCATACGAGCAGTACTTC
d_call: -; j_call: TRBJ1-2; clone_size: many; v_call: TRBV4-3; cdr3_aa: CASSQEPSSVDYTF; cdr3_nt: TGCGCCAGCAGCCAAGAACCCTCCTCTGTCGACTACACCTTC
d_call: TRBD2; j_call: TRBJ2-1; clone_size: few; v_call: TRBV5-1; cdr3_aa: CASSPLTSGGYNEQFF; cdr3_nt: TGCGCCAGCAGCCCCCTTACTAGCGGGGGATACAATGAGCAGTTCTTC
d_call: TRBD2; j_call: TRBJ2-3; clone_size: few; v_call: TRBV18; cdr3_aa: CASSPPVSPGLENQGTSTDTQYF; cdr3_nt: TGTGCCAGCTCACCACCGGTTTCACCGGGACTAGAGAACCAAGGAACTAGCACAGATACGCAGTATTTT
d_call: -; j_call: TRBJ2-3; clone_size: -; v_call: TRBV7-8; cdr3_aa: CASSLLAAGAGDTQYF; cdr3_nt: TGTGCCAGCAGCTTATTAGCAGCGGGCGCAGGGGATACGCAGTATTTT
d_call: -; j_call: TRBJ2-7; clone_size: many; v_call: TRBV21-1; cdr3_aa: CASSKVLSGSYEQYF; cdr3_nt: TGTGCCAGCAGCAAAGTATTATCAGGGTCCTACGAGCAGTACTTC
d_call: TRBD2; j_call: TRBJ2-7; clone_size: -; v_call: TRBV6-6; cdr3_aa: CAGSSAGGGIEQYF; cdr3_nt: TGTGCCGGATCCTCAGCGGGAGGGGGCATCGAGCAGTACTTC
d_call: TRBD2; j_call: TRBJ2-5; clone_size: -; v_call: TRBV25-1; cdr3_aa: CASTETSGGLETQYF; cdr3_nt: TGTGCCAGCACCGAGACTAGCGGGGGTTTGGAGACCCAGTACTTC
d_call: -; j_call: TRBJ2-6; clone_size: many; v_call: TRBV5-6; cdr3_aa: CASTLTGTYVTVLTF; cdr3_nt: TGTGCCAGCACCCTAACCGGGACATACGTAACGGTCCTGACTTTC
d_call: TRBD1; j_call: TRBJ2-3; clone_size: -; v_call: TRBV9; cdr3_aa: CASSPNPQGGTDTQYF; cdr3_nt: TGTGCCAGCAGCCCCAACCCCCAGGGGGGCACAGATACGCAGTATTTT
d_call: -; j_call: TRBJ1-1; clone_size: -; v_call: TRBV20-1; cdr3_aa: CSARDSQEENTEAFF; cdr3_nt: TGCAGTGCTAGAGATAGCCAGGAAGAGAACACTGAAGCTTTCTTT
d_call: TRBD1; j_call: TRBJ1-5; clone_size: few; v_call: TRBV12-3/TRBV12-4; cdr3_aa: CASSPTGGHQPQHF; cdr3_nt: TGTGCCAGCAGTCCGACAGGGGGCCATCAGCCCCAGCATTTT
d_call: -; j_call: TRBJ2-3; clone_size: few; v_call: TRBV24-1; cdr3_aa: CATSDSPSDTQYF; cdr3_nt: TGTGCCACCAGTGATTCCCCATCAGATACGCAGTATTTT
d_call: -; j_call: TRBJ2-7; clone_size: -; v_call: TRBV9; cdr3_aa: CASSEASASYNEQYF; cdr3_nt: TGTGCCAGCAGCGAAGCTAGCGCCTCCTACAATGAGCAGTACTTC
d_call: TRBD2; j_call: TRBJ2-3; clone_size: -; v_call: TRBV7-2; cdr3_aa: CASSLGSGTSTDTQYF; cdr3_nt: TGTGCCAGCAGCTTAGGTAGCGGGACTAGCACAGATACGCAGTATTTT
d_call: TRBD2; j_call: TRBJ2-7; clone_size: -; v_call: TRBV3-1; cdr3_aa: CASSQRLAGGRYNEQYF; cdr3_nt: TGTGCCAGCAGCCAAAGGCTAGCGGGGGGGCGCTACAATGAGCAGTACTTC
d_call: TRBD2; j_call: TRBJ2-6; clone_size: -; v_call: TRBV28; cdr3_aa: CASTPSGAGANVLTF; cdr3_nt: TGTGCCAGCACGCCGAGCGGGGCTGGGGCCAACGTCCTGACTTTC
d_call: TRBD2; j_call: TRBJ2-7; clone_size: few; v_call: TRBV5-1; cdr3_aa: CASSLLSGGGSYEQYF; cdr3_nt: TGCGCCAGCTCGCTCCTCTCAGGCGGGGGATCCTACGAGCAGTACTTC
d_call: TRBD2; j_call: TRBJ2-5; clone_size: -; v_call: TRBV7-6; cdr3_aa: CASSTGEGREQYF; cdr3_nt: TGTGCCAGCAGCACCGGGGAGGGCCGGGAGCAGTACTTC
d_call: TRBD2; j_call: TRBJ2-4; clone_size: once; v_call: TRBV5-1; cdr3_aa: CASSLVRTPGGIQYF; cdr3_nt: TGCGCCAGCAGCTTGGTCAGGACCCCGGGGGGCATTCAGTACTTC
d_call: TRBD2; j_call: TRBJ2-1; clone_size: -; v_call: TRBV29-1; cdr3_aa: CSGGPGGVGYNEQFF; cdr3_nt: TGCAGCGGCGGACCGGGGGGGGTTGGGTACAATGAGCAGTTCTTC
d_call: TRBD1; j_call: TRBJ1-4; clone_size: -; v_call: TRBV20-1; cdr3_aa: CSAWDRGTTNEKLFF; cdr3_nt: TGCAGTGCCTGGGACAGGGGGACGACTAATGAAAAACTGTTTTTT
d_call: -; j_call: TRBJ1-2; clone_size: few; v_call: TRBV5-1; cdr3_aa: CASSLAGVGGYTF; cdr3_nt: TGCGCCAGCAGCTTAGCGGGGGTCGGCGGCTACACCTTC
d_call: TRBD1; j_call: TRBJ1-1; clone_size: once; v_call: TRBV7-2; cdr3_aa: CASSLGQGGYTEAFF; cdr3_nt: TGTGCCAGCAGCTTAGGACAGGGAGGGTACACTGAAGCTTTCTTT
d_call: TRBD1; j_call: TRBJ2-5; clone_size: -; v_call: TRBV7-9; cdr3_aa: CASRPEGALGTQYF; cdr3_nt: TGTGCCAGCAGGCCCGAGGGGGCCTTGGGGACCCAGTACTTC
d_call: -; j_call: TRBJ1-1; clone_size: -; v_call: TRBV7-9; cdr3_aa: CASSRRFAEAFF; cdr3_nt: TGTGCCAGCAGCCGACGGTTCGCTGAAGCTTTCTTT
d_call: TRBD2; j_call: TRBJ2-3; clone_size: -; v_call: TRBV7-3; cdr3_aa: CASSLTASGKGDTQYF; cdr3_nt: TGTGCCAGCAGCTTAACCGCTAGCGGGAAGGGAGATACGCAGTATTTT
d_call: TRBD1; j_call: TRBJ2-4; clone_size: few; v_call: TRBV20-1; cdr3_aa: CSLPQGGKNIQYF; cdr3_nt: TGCAGTCTTCCACAGGGGGGCAAAAACATTCAGTACTTC
d_call: TRBD2; j_call: TRBJ2-3; clone_size: once; v_call: TRBV5-1; cdr3_aa: CASKRGPSADTQYF; cdr3_nt: TGCGCCAGCAAGCGGGGGCCATCCGCAGATACGCAGTATTTT
d_call: -; j_call: TRBJ2-5; clone_size: -; v_call: TRBV30; cdr3_aa: CAWSVPGRSPRGRYF; cdr3_nt: TGTGCCTGGAGTGTACCCGGCAGGAGCCCCCGAGGACGGTACTTC
d_call: TRBD1; j_call: TRBJ2-1; clone_size: -; v_call: TRBV4-3; cdr3_aa: CASSQDGTGVNEQFF; cdr3_nt: TGCGCCAGCAGCCAAGATGGGACAGGGGTCAATGAGCAGTTCTTC
d_call: -; j_call: TRBJ2-3; clone_size: -; v_call: TRBV27; cdr3_aa: CASSLRDWGRRTDTQYF; cdr3_nt: TGTGCCAGCAGTTTAAGGGACTGGGGGAGAAGAACAGATACGCAGTATTTT
d_call: TRBD2; j_call: TRBJ2-3; clone_size: -; v_call: TRBV7-3; cdr3_aa: CASSLTGLAGGPGAQYF; cdr3_nt: TGTGCCAGCAGCTTAACGGGACTAGCGGGAGGGCCGGGTGCGCAGTATTTT
d_call: TRBD2; j_call: TRBJ2-7; clone_size: -; v_call: TRBV5-6; cdr3_aa: CASSLGLLAGPGYEQYF; cdr3_nt: TGTGCCAGCAGCTTGGGTCTTCTAGCGGGGCCGGGCTACGAGCAGTACTTC
d_call: TRBD2; j_call: TRBJ2-3; clone_size: few; v_call: TRBV18; cdr3_aa: CASSPRRREATDTQYF; cdr3_nt: TGTGCCAGCTCACCACGGCGGCGGGAGGCCACAGATACGCAGTATTTT
d_call: TRBD1; j_call: TRBJ2-7; clone_size: -; v_call: TRBV29-1; cdr3_aa: CGVDDPVRGSYEQYF; cdr3_nt: TGCGGCGTTGACGATCCTGTCAGGGGGTCCTACGAGCAGTACTTC
d_call: -; j_call: TRBJ1-2; clone_size: -; v_call: TRBV5-1; cdr3_aa: CASSLGTPSYGYTF; cdr3_nt: TGCGCCAGCAGCTTGGGGACACCTAGCTATGGCTACACCTTC
d_call: -; j_call: TRBJ2-5; clone_size: once; v_call: TRBV6-1; cdr3_aa: CASSEASRVGPETQYF; cdr3_nt: TGTGCCAGCAGTGAAGCGTCAAGGGTGGGTCCAGAGACCCAGTACTTC
d_call: TRBD2; j_call: TRBJ2-5; clone_size: -; v_call: TRBV6-8; cdr3_aa: CASKTSGRGGQETQYF; cdr3_nt: TGTGCCAGCAAGACTAGCGGGAGAGGGGGCCAAGAGACCCAGTACTTC
d_call: -; j_call: TRBJ1-2; clone_size: -; v_call: TRBV7-2; cdr3_aa: CASSSDGYFYGYTF; cdr3_nt: TGTGCCAGCAGCTCGGACGGCTACTTCTATGGCTACACCTTC
d_call: -; j_call: TRBJ2-5; clone_size: -; v_call: TRBV25-1; cdr3_aa: CASSVPGDRETQYF; cdr3_nt: TGTGCCAGCAGTGTCCCCGGAGACAGAGAGACCCAGTACTTC
d_call: -; j_call: TRBJ1-1; clone_size: -; v_call: TRBV12-3/TRBV12-4; cdr3_aa: CASSYLMNTEAFF; cdr3_nt: TGTGCCAGCAGCTACCTCATGAACACTGAAGCTTTCTTT
d_call: TRBD1; j_call: TRBJ1-6; clone_size: -; v_call: TRBV20-1; cdr3_aa: CSPRGDRGDNSPLHF; cdr3_nt: TGCAGTCCCCGTGGGGACAGGGGAGATAATTCACCCCTCCACTTT
d_call: -; j_call: TRBJ2-1; clone_size: -; v_call: TRBV29-1; cdr3_aa: CSVVRGGGKDPPNEQFF; cdr3_nt: TGCAGCGTTGTAAGAGGTGGGGGGAAGGACCCCCCCAATGAGCAGTTCTTC